The T cell receptor (beta chain) described here comes from a study of T cells in Graves' hyperthyroidism and ophthalmopathy. This clonotype was counted many times. Newly diagnosed hyperthyroidism patients aged 18 to 65 years had disease lasting under 2 months. The CDR3 runs to 17 residues. The J segment lost 0 bases and the V segment lost 6 bases, leaving 11 bases of the junction unmatched. Germline V CDR1 and CDR2: SNHLY, FYNNEI. There were TCR beta CDR3 regions amplified from RNA transcripts. TCR CDR3 underwent first-round RT-PCR with the HTBI primer set. TCRdb passed the multiplex PCR reads through MiXCR, listing each CDR3 protein once. Here the sample spans 370,000 or so distinct CDR3 sequences, less than 15% being singletons.

The source is a man aged 25-45 years with Graves' hyperthyroidism that later progressed to Graves' ophthalmopathy. The chain joins TRBV2 to TRBJ1-5, with TRBD1 identical over 7 bases. The source material was blood. CDR3 loop: CASSITPGQTSNQPQHF. As DNA, the CDR3 is TGTGCCAGCAGCATTACCCCGGGACAGACTAGCAATCAGCCCCAGCATTTT.